The rows below give T cell receptor beta chains drawn from one sample of a study of blood T cells in healthy people across ages. One entry per CDR3 protein results from TCRdb running MiXCR on the 5' RACE reads. The table has 850,000 to 1,300,000 distinct CDR3 sequences, over 35% seen once. The sample comprised blood. These receptors were obtained from a woman aged 55-70 years in good health. Each CDR3 is given with its conserved first and last residue. A D gene is named only where the DNA matches it firmly. Size values are once, few and many counts, or a class for expanded clones, and some rows have none.

>TRBV12-3/TRBV12-4|-|-|TRBJ1-2
TGTGCCAGCAGTTTGGGGAGGGGCGGCTATGGCTACACCTTC
CASSLGRGGYGYTF
>TRBV7-2|-|-|TRBJ2-3
TGTGCCAGCAGCTTAAGGAGGGGCGGTGGCACAGATACGCAGTATTTT
CASSLRRGGGTDTQYF
>TRBV20-1|-|-|TRBJ1-2
TGCAGTGCTAGTGGCGGGGGGAACTATGGCTACACCTTC
CSASGGGNYGYTF
>TRBV27|TRBD1|-|TRBJ1-4
TGTGCCAGCAGTTTACGGTGGACAGGGGGCTCCGGAAAACTGTTTTTT
CASSLRWTGGSGKLFF
>TRBV20-1|-|-|TRBJ2-7
TGCAGTGCTAGAGATACAGGACAGTTTACCTACGAGCAGTACTTC
CSARDTGQFTYEQYF
>TRBV28|TRBD1|-|TRBJ2-7
TGTGCCAGCAGTTCGAACAGGGGAGAAAATTACTACGAGCAGTACTTC
CASSSNRGENYYEQYF
>TRBV13|-|few|TRBJ2-4
TGTGCCAGCAGCTTAGGCGGCCAGGGGTTGCGTGGAAACATTCAGTACTTC
CASSLGGQGLRGNIQYF
>TRBV9|-|-|TRBJ1-2
TGTGCCAGCAGCGGAGGTATCTACACCTTC
CASSGGIYTF
>TRBV29-1|-|once|TRBJ1-2
TGCAGCGTTGTCGGCAGGCAGAACTATGGCTACACCTTC
CSVVGRQNYGYTF
>TRBV20-1|TRBD2|many|TRBJ2-5
TGCAGTGCTAGAGATTGGAGTAGCGGGAGGGGCAGACAAGAGACCCAGTACTTC
CSARDWSSGRGRQETQYF
>TRBV3-1|-|-|TRBJ1-2
TGTGCCAGCAGCCTATGGACAGCTTCCTATGGCTACACCTTC
CASSLWTASYGYTF
>TRBV3-1|TRBD2|few|TRBJ2-7
TGTGCCAGCAGCTTACTAGCGGTCTCTCGCGGAATTACCTACGAGCAGTACTTC
CASSLLAVSRGITYEQYF
>TRBV20-1|-|-|TRBJ2-7
TGCAGTGCGCAGCCTCCGGGACTTAGCTACGAGCAGTACTTC
CSAQPPGLSYEQYF
>TRBV5-1|-|-|TRBJ1-2
TGCGCCAGCAGCCTGGGGTCTACCCAAGCCTATGGCTACACCTTC
CASSLGSTQAYGYTF
>TRBV11-2|-|-|TRBJ2-1
TGTGCCAGCAGCTTAGGAGGGGGGGCAGGGCAGTTCTTC
CASSLGGGAGQFF
>TRBV20-1|TRBD2|few|TRBJ2-1
TGCAGTGCTAAGCGGGACTCACCCAATGAGCAGTTCTTC
CSAKRDSPNEQFF
>TRBV5-1|-|-|TRBJ2-2
TGCGCCAGCAGCTGGGGGGACAGACGAACCGGGGAGCTGTTTTTT
CASSWGDRRTGELFF
>TRBV2|TRBD1|once|TRBJ1-2
TGTGCCAGCAGTCCTAAGACAGGGGGCTATGGCTACACCTTC
CASSPKTGGYGYTF
>TRBV4-1|-|few|TRBJ2-3
TGCGCCAGCAGCCAAGTTCCCTCCCGGGAGCGCACAGATACGCAGTATTTT
CASSQVPSRERTDTQYF
>TRBV29-1|-|few|TRBJ2-1
TGCAGCATACGACTAGGGAATGAGCAGTTCTTC
CSIRLGNEQFF
>TRBV27|TRBD1|-|TRBJ1-5
TGTGCCAGCAGTTTCCTCGGGACAGGGGGTTTTCAGCCCCAGCATTTT
CASSFLGTGGFQPQHF
>TRBV5-5|-|once|TRBJ2-7
TGTGCCAGCAGCTTCTTTGAGACCAAGGTCCCAACCAGCCCGTACTTC
CASSFFETKVPTSPYF
>TRBV5-1|TRBD1|-|TRBJ2-3
TGCGCCAGCAGCTTGAGCCAGGGGGAGACTAATACGCAGTATTTT
CASSLSQGETNTQYF
>TRBV5-6|TRBD2|few|TRBJ2-7
TGTGCCAGCAGCTTGGGACTAGCGGAAAGCGAGCAGTACTTC
CASSLGLAESEQYF
>TRBV12-3/TRBV12-4|TRBD2|few|TRBJ2-7
TGTGCCAGCCAGACTAGCGGGAGAGGCCTCAACTCCTACGAGCAGTACTTC
CASQTSGRGLNSYEQYF
>TRBV20-1|TRBD2|-|TRBJ2-3
TGCAGTGCTGTGCGGGAGGGAGATACGCAGTATTTT
CSAVREGDTQYF
>TRBV18|-|few|TRBJ1-2
TGTGCCAGCTCACCACAAAGTATAGTCAACAGTTCCCCGCTCGGCTACACCTTC
CASSPQSIVNSSPLGYTF
>TRBV6-1|TRBD1|-|TRBJ1-1
TGTGCCAGCAGTATCCGACAGGGGGACGTACCTGAAGCTTTCTTT
CASSIRQGDVPEAFF
>TRBV5-1|-|-|TRBJ2-5
TGCGCCAGCAGCTTGGTTCCAGGGATGCAAGAGACCCAGTACTTC
CASSLVPGMQETQYF
>TRBV20-1|-|-|TRBJ1-6
TGCAGTGCTAGAGATCCGCCAGGCGATAATTCACCCCTCCACTTT
CSARDPPGDNSPLHF
>TRBV20-1|-|-|TRBJ2-5
TGCAGTGTACTATCACAAGAGACCCAGTACTTC
CSVLSQETQYF
>TRBV7-3|TRBD2|few|TRBJ2-5
TGTGCCAGCAGCGTTAGCGGGAACCGGCCCTTAGCCCAGTACTTC
CASSVSGNRPLAQYF
>TRBV2|-|few|TRBJ2-5
TGTGCCAGCAGAGGTGCTCAGCAGTACTTC
CASRGAQQYF
>TRBV7-9|-|once|TRBJ2-2
TGTGCCAGCAGCCCACCTCTCAGGGGGGCGAACACCGGGGAGCTGTTTTTT
CASSPPLRGANTGELFF
>TRBV6-5|-|-|TRBJ1-6
TGTGCCAGCAGTTATGAAGGGGGAGGGGATTCACCCCTCCACTTT
CASSYEGGGDSPLHF
>TRBV13|-|-|TRBJ2-3
TGTGCCAGCAGCTTAAGGTCGAGCCCCGCGCAGTATTTT
CASSLRSSPAQYF
>TRBV4-2|TRBD1|-|TRBJ1-6
TGTGCCAGCAACCAAGAAGGGGGCTACTCCTATAATTCACCCCTCCACTTT
CASNQEGGYSYNSPLHF